This TCR beta chain was captured in a study of T-cell reconstitution after alpha-beta-depleted transplantation in children. Between the trimmed V and J ends, which lost 0 bases and 6 bases, there was a span of 18 bases. Germline V gene data show CDR1 as DFQATT and CDR2 as SNEGSKA (reference sequence). The CDR3 totals 15 residues. In its sample, this clonotype was seen many times. For TCRbeta, the library was prepared with unique molecular identifiers. TCRdb called the PCR reads again in MiXCR, with one record for every CDR3 protein. The sample includes 170,000 or so distinct CDR3 sequences, 6% to 7% of them seen just once.

This rearrangement joins TRBV20-1 to TRBJ2-7; TRBD1 might be the D (7 bases). This specimen consisted of PBMCs from the stem cell graft donor, obtained from the stem cell graft. The source is a human donor who donated a stem cell graft to a child with Wiskott-Aldrich syndrome. CDR3 region: CSAREGAGQSREQYF. CDR3 coding DNA: TGCAGTGCTAGAGAAGGCGCGGGACAGTCTCGCGAGCAGTACTTC.